The 15 T cell receptor beta chains reported below all come from one sample, sequenced in a study of blood T cell repertoires in COVID-19. TCRdb's copy holds only in-frame clones and misses some; the assay was immunoSEQ multiplex PCR. The sample shows 340,000 or so clones, about 86% of them seen only once. The sample comprised peripheral blood. The receptors were gathered from a man in his thirties or forties with active or convalescent COVID-19.

V usage is TRBV19 and J usage is TRBJ2-7; weak D call: TRBD1 (5 bases). The germline V gene encodes CDR1 LNHDA and CDR2 SQIVND (reference sequence). V was clipped by 5 bases and J by 4 bases, with 15 bases between them. The CDR3 has 14 amino acids. CDR3 in DNA: TGTGCCAGTAGTCTTTCCCTTGACAGATACGAGCAGTACTTC. Amino acid sequence: CASSLSLDRYEQYF.

The chain couples TRBV5-4 to TRBJ2-3; D might be TRBD1 (6 bases). Trimming removed 5 bases at V and 2 bases at J, with 24 bases between. Germline CDR1 and CDR2: SGHNT and YYREEE (reference sequence). The CDR3 spans 18 residues. The CDR3 coding sequence is TGTGCCAGCAGACAGGGAATTCTTGGACGGCGAATCACAGATACGCAGTATTTT. Protein sequence: CASRQGILGRRITDTQYF.

This clone showed up just a few times. The V gene is TRBV12-5, the J gene TRBJ1-1, with 7 bases matching TRBD1. J gave up 8 bases and V 7 bases, and 13 bases lay outside the gene matches. The CDR3 contains 14 residues. Germline CDR1 is LGHNT and CDR2 is FRNRAP. CDR3 protein: CASASDSLDREAFF. In nucleotides, the CDR3 is TGTGCTAGTGCCTCGGACTCACTGGACAGGGAAGCTTTCTTT.

V gene TRBV16 combines with J gene TRBJ1-1; the D gene is possibly TRBD1 (6 bases). CDR3 length: 15 amino acids. CDR1 is KGHSY, CDR2 FQNENV, per germline. Trimming shortened V by 4 bases and J by 4 bases, and 16 bases separated the two germline ends. CDR3 DNA: TGTGCCAGCAGCCCTTTCGCCGGGGGGCCCACTGAAGCTTTCTTT. Its translation: CASSPFAGGPTEAFF.

This chain connects TRBV15 to TRBJ1-2; the D gene is possibly TRBD1 (6 bases). In germline, CDR1 is LNHNV, CDR2 YYDKDF (reference sequence). The CDR3 loop spans 15 amino acids. Trimming removed 3 bases at V and 6 bases at J, with 17 bases between. The DNA for the CDR3 is TGTGCCACCAGCAGCGTTAGGGGCCCAGGGGATGGCTACACCTTC. Protein: CATSSVRGPGDGYTF.

This clone was recorded many times. J is TRBJ1-6 and V is TRBV14; a possible D gene is TRBD1 (5 bases). Trimming took 4 bases from V and 0 from J, leaving 13 bases between them. Germline loops: CDR1 SGHDN, CDR2 FVKESK. The CDR3 runs to 17 residues. Here the CDR3 reads CASSRQSSSSYNSPLHF. The DNA for the CDR3 is TGTGCCAGCAGCCGACAGTCCTCGAGCTCCTATAATTCACCCCTCCACTTT.

The CDR3 coding sequence is TGTGCTAGTGGTTTGGGGGACTCCCCTGATGAGCAGTTCTTC. Translated: CASGLGDSPDEQFF. The chain has TRBV12-5 and TRBJ2-1, with D maybe TRBD2 (6 bases). The V end was cut by 1 base, the J end by 8 bases, with 12 bases between. The CDR3 runs to 14 residues. Germline V gene lookup returns CDR1 LGHNT and CDR2 FRNRAP.

The chain recombines TRBV7-2 with TRBJ2-5, with D possibly TRBD1 on 6 matching bases. The V gene's germline CDR1 is SGHTA and CDR2 FQGNSA. The CDR3 length is 15 residues. Trimming shortened V by 3 bases and J by 5 bases, and 16 bases separated the two germline ends. The CDR3 region is CASSLGGQRSETQYF. The CDR3 nucleotides read TGTGCCAGCAGCTTGGGCGGACAGAGGTCGGAGACCCAGTACTTC.

The chain combines TRBV11-2 with TRBJ2-1, with 9 bases matching TRBD2. The length of the CDR3 is 17 residues. Germline lookup yields CDR1 SGHAT and CDR2 FQNNGV. The junction had 12 bases not matched to a gene; V was cut back by 1 base and J by 8 bases. CDR3 amino acids: CASSLAFETSGGDEQFF. CDR3 DNA sequence: TGTGCCAGCAGCTTAGCGTTTGAGACTAGCGGTGGGGATGAGCAGTTCTTC.

The chain has TRBV5-4 and TRBJ1-2, with D maybe TRBD1 (5 bases). CDR3 length: 15 residues. Per the germline V gene, CDR1 is SGHNT and CDR2 is YYREEE (reference sequence). With 4 bases removed from V and 3 bases from J, the gap between germline ends came to 16 bases. The CDR3 region has the DNA TGTGCCAGCAGCCGACATGGCTGGGGGGACTATGGCTACACCTTC. Translation: CASSRHGWGDYGYTF.

The rearrangement joins TRBV24-1 to TRBJ2-7, with D possibly being TRBD1 (6 bases). The CDR3 totals 15 residues. In germline, CDR1 is KGHDR, CDR2 SFDVKD. V was pared by 3 bases and J by 2 bases, with 13 bases between. CDR3 DNA sequence: TGTGCCACCAGTGATAAAAGGACAGTCACCTACGAGCAGTACTTC. It translates to CATSDKRTVTYEQYF.

The chain is built from TRBV28 and TRBJ1-5, with 10 positions matching TRBD1. Germline lookup yields CDR1 MDHEN and CDR2 SYDVKM. CDR3 length: 15 amino acids. Trimming cost V 6 bases and J 6 bases; bases outside gene matches: 8. CDR3 sequence reads: CASSFRDRGFQPQHF. The DNA for the CDR3 is TGTGCCAGCAGCTTCCGGGACAGGGGTTTTCAGCCCCAGCATTTT.

The V gene is TRBV5-1, the J gene TRBJ2-3; tentatively, D is TRBD2 (6 bases). V was shortened by 4 bases and J by 5 bases, with 17 bases between the two germline ends. This CDR3 has 15 residues. Germline loops: CDR1 SGHRS, CDR2 YFSETQ. CDR3 loop: CASSVGASREDTQYF. The CDR3 coding sequence is TGCGCCAGCAGCGTCGGGGCCTCGCGGGAAGATACGCAGTATTTT.

In regard to this clone: The same CDR3 also results from other DNA sequences found in this sample. The V call is TRBV5-1, the J call TRBJ1-5; 8 bases line up with TRBD1. Germline CDR1 and CDR2: SGHRS and YFSETQ. The CDR3 spans 15 residues. The J segment lost 4 bases and the V segment lost 4 bases, leaving 7 bases of the junction unmatched. The CDR3 sequence: CASSPTGGGNQPQHF. The CDR3 nucleotides are TGCGCCAGCAGCCCTACAGGGGGTGGGAATCAGCCCCAGCATTTT. The variable domain in full, completed from reference TRBV5-1 and TRBJ1-5, reads KAGVTQTPRYLIKTRGQQVTLSCSPISGHRSVSWYQQTPGQGLQFLFEYFSETQRNKGNFPGRFSGRQFSNSRSEMNVSTLELGDSALYLCASSPTGGGNQPQHFGDGTRLSIL.

This clone was seen just once. The chain couples TRBV6-2 or TRBV6-3 to TRBJ2-3; 9 nucleotides line up with TRBD2. The CDR3 totals 16 residues. J gave up 4 bases and V 0 bases, and 5 bases lay outside the gene matches. In germline, CDR1 is MNHEY, CDR2 SVGEGT. In DNA form, the CDR3 reads TGTGCCAGCAGTTACTCGGTTGGCGGGGGGGCAGATACGCAGTATTTT. This sequence encodes CASSYSVGGGADTQYF.